This TCR beta chain was found in a study of cytomegalovirus exposure and HLA in healthy donors. The V segment lost 7 bases and the J segment 0 bases; nucleotides outside the gene matches: 6. This CDR3 contains 14 residues. Looked up from germline, CDR1 is SQVTM and CDR2 is ANQGSEA. PCR was performed using 60 Vbeta and 13 Jbeta primers. Sequencing was performed with immunoSEQ multiplex PCR; in TCRdb, only in-frame clones are kept and a portion is missing. The table has 140,000 to 150,000 clones, around 9.7% seen once. Specimen: PBMCs. The V gene is TRBV29-1, the J gene TRBJ2-1; TRBD1 matches 7 bases. The receptor's source is a man aged 45-65 years in good health and CMV-seronegative. The CDR3 here is CSAGQASSYNEQFF. The CDR3, as DNA: TGCAGCGCCGGACAGGCGAGCTCCTACAATGAGCAGTTCTTC.